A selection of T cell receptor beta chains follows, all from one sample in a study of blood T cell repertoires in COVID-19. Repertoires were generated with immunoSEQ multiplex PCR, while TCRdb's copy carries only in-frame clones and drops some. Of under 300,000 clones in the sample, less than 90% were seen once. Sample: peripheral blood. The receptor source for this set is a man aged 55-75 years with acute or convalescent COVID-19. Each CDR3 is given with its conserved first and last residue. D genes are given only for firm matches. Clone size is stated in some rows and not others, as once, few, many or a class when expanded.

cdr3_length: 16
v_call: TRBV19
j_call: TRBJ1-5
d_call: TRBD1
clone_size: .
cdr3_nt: TGTGCCAGTAGTACCCTCGGACAGGGAAACAATCAGCCCCAGCATTTT
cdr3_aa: CASSTLGQGNNQPQHF

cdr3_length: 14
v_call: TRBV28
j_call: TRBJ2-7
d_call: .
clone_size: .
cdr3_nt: TGTGCCAGCAAAAGAGACAGGACAACCTACGAGCAGTACTTC
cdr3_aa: CASKRDRTTYEQYF

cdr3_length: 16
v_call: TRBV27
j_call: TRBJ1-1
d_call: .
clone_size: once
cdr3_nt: TGTGCCAGCAGTTTATCTTCGGCAGGGCTGAGGACTGAAGCTTTCTTT
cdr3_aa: CASSLSSAGLRTEAFF

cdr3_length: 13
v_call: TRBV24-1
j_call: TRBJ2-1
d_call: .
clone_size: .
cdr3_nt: TGTGCCACCAGTTTCGGGGAGTACAATGAGCAGTTCTTC
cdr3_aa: CATSFGEYNEQFF

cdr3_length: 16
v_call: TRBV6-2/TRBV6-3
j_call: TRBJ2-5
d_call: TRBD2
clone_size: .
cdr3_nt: TGTGCCAGCAGTTACTCGATCCTAGCGGGAGTTGAGACCCAGTACTTC
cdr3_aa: CASSYSILAGVETQYF

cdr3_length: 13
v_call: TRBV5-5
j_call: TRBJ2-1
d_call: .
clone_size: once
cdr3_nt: TGTGCCAGCAGCTTAGCAGGCCACAATGAGCAGTTCTTC
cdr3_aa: CASSLAGHNEQFF

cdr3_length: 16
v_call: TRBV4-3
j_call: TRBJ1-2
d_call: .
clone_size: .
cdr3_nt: TGCGCCAGCAGCCAAGCCCAGGGGTGGATTAACTATGGCTACACCTTC
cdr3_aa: CASSQAQGWINYGYTF

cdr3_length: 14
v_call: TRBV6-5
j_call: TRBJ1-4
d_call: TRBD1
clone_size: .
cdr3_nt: TGTGCCAGCAGTCTGACAGGGGGCCTCGAAAAACTGTTTTTT
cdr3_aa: CASSLTGGLEKLFF

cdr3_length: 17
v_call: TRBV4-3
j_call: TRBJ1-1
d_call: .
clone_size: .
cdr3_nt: TGCGCCAGCAGCCAAGACCCAGGGTTTGTGAGTAGCCCTGAAGCTTTCTTT
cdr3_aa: CASSQDPGFVSSPEAFF

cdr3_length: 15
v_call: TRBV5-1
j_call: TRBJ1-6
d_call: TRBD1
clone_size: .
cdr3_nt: TGCGCCAGCAGCTTGACAGGGGCTAGGGGATCACCCCTCCACTTT
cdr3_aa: CASSLTGARGSPLHF

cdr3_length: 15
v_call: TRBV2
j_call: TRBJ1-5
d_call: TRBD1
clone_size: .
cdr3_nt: TGTGCCAGCAGTGGGGGACAGAGATTAGATCAGCCCCAGCATTTT
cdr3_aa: CASSGGQRLDQPQHF

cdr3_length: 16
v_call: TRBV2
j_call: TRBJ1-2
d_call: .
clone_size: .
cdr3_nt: TGTGCCAGCAGTGAAGCGCAGAGGTCGGAGTACTATGGCTACACCTTC
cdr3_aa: CASSEAQRSEYYGYTF

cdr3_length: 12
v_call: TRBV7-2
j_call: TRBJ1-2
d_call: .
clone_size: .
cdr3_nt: TGTGCCAGCACCGTCGACAGCTATGGCTACACCTTC
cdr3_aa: CASTVDSYGYTF

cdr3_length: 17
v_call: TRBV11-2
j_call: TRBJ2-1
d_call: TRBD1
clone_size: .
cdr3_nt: TGTGCCAGCAGCTCCTACCCGGGACAGGGGAAGCGGAATGAGCAGTTCTTC
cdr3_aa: CASSSYPGQGKRNEQFF

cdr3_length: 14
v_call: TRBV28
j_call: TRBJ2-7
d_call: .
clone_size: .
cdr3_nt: TGTGCCAGCAGTTTGGGGCAGTCCTACTACGAGCAGTACTTC
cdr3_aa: CASSLGQSYYEQYF

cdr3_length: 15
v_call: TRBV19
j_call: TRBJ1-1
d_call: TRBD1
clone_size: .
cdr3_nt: TGTGCCAGTGACCCAGGGGGCAGGAGGAACACTGAAGCTTTCTTT
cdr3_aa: CASDPGGRRNTEAFF

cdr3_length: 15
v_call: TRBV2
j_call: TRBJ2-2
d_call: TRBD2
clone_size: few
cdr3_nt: TGTGCCAGGGGACTAGCGGGAGCCGACACCGGGGAGCTGTTTTTT
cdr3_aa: CARGLAGADTGELFF

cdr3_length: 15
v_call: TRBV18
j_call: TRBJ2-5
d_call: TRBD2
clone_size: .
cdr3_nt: TGTGCCAGCTCTCCAACTAGCGGGAGAGGAGAGACCCAGTACTTC
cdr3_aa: CASSPTSGRGETQYF

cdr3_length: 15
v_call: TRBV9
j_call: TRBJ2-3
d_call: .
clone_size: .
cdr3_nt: TGTGCCAGCAGCGTCGAAGCGGTCCGGACAGATACGCAGTATTTT
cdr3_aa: CASSVEAVRTDTQYF

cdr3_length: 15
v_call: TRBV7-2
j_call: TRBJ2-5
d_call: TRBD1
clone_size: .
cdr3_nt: TGTGCCAGCAGCCCAACCGGGACAGGGGGGGAGACCCAGTACTTC
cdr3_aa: CASSPTGTGGETQYF

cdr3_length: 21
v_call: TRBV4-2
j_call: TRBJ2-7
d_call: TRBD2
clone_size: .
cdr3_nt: TGTGCCAGCAGCCAAGATTTAGGGTGGTTAGCGGGAGAAGAGCGGGCCTACGAGCAGTACTTC
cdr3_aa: CASSQDLGWLAGEERAYEQYF

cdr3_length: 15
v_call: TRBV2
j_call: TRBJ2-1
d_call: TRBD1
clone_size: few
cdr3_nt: TGTGCCAGCAGGGGACCGGGACAGAGTCACAATGAGCAGTTCTTC
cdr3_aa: CASRGPGQSHNEQFF

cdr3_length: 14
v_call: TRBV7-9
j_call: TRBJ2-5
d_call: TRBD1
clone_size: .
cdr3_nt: TGTGCCAGCAGCATCGACAGGGGAACAGAGACCCAGTACTTC
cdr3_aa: CASSIDRGTETQYF

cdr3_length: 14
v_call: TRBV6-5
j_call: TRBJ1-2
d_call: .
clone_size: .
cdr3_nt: TGTGCCAGCAGTTACTCGTTTGGAGGGTATGGCTACACCTTC
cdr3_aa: CASSYSFGGYGYTF

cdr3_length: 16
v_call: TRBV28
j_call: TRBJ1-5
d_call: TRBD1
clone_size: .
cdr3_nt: TGTGCCAGCAGTTTCGGGACAGGGTACCTCCAGCAGCCCCAGCATTTT
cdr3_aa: CASSFGTGYLQQPQHF

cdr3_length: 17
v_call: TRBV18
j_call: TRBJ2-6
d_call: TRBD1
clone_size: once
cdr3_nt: TGTGCCAGCTCACAGGGACAGCCCACCTCTGGGGCCAACGTCCTGACTTTC
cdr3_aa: CASSQGQPTSGANVLTF

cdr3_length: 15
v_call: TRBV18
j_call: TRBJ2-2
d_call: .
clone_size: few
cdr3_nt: TGTGCCAGCTCACGGGAACTAGCGAACACCGGGGAGCTGTTTTTT
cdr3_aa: CASSRELANTGELFF

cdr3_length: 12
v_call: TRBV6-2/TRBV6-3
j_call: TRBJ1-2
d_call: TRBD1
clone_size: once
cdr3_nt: TGTGCCAGCAGTTGGGACAGGGAGGGCTACACCTTC
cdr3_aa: CASSWDREGYTF

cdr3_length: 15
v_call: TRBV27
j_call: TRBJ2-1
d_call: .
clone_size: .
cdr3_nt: TGTGCCAGCAGTTGGGTACTAGTTCCCTACAATGAGCAGTTCTTC
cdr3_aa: CASSWVLVPYNEQFF

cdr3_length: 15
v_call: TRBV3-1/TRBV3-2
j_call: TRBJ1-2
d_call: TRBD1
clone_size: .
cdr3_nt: TGTGCCAGCAGCCCCGGGACAGGGCCCATCAGCGGCTACACCTTC
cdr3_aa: CASSPGTGPISGYTF

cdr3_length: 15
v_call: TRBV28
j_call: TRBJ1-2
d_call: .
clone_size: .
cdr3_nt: TGTGCCAGCAGTTTAGGAGCACCAACTAACTATGGCTACACCTTC
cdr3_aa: CASSLGAPTNYGYTF

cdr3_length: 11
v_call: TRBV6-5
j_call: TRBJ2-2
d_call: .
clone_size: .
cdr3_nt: TGTGCCAGCAGTAATGGGGGGTTGCTGTTTTTT
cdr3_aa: CASSNGGLLFF

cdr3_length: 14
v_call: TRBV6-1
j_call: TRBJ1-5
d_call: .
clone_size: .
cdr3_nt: TGTGCCAGCAGTGAGCCAGGGCTCAATCAGCCCCAGCATTTT
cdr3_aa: CASSEPGLNQPQHF

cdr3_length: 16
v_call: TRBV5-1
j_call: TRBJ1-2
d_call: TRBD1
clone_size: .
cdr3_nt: TGCGCCAGCAGCTCGCTACCGGGACAGGGGATGCGGGGCTACACCTTC
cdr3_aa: CASSSLPGQGMRGYTF

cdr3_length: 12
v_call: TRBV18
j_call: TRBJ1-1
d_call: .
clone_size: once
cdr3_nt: TGTGCCAGCTCACAAGTGGGAGGGGAAGCTTTCTTT
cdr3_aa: CASSQVGGEAFF

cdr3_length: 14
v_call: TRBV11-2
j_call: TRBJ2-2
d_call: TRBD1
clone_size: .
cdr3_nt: TGTGCCAGCAGCCTTCACAGGGGAACCGGGGAGCTGTTTTTT
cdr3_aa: CASSLHRGTGELFF

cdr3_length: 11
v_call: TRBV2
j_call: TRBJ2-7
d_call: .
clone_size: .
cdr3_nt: TGTGCCAGCAGTGTTTCATACGAGCAGTACTTC
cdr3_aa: CASSVSYEQYF

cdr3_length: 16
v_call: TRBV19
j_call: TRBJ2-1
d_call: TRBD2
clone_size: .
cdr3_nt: TGTGCCAGTAGTATCGTTTTTAGCGGGAGGCTCGATGAGCAGTTCTTC
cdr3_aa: CASSIVFSGRLDEQFF

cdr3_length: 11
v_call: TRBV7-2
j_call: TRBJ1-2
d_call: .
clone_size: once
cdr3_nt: TGTGCCCTAAGAGGAGGGGATCGCTACACCTTC
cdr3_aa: CALRGGDRYTF

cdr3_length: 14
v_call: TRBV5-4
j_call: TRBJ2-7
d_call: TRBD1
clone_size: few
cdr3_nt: TGTGCCAGCAGCTTTAAACAGGGGAGCTACGAGCAGTACTTC
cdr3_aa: CASSFKQGSYEQYF

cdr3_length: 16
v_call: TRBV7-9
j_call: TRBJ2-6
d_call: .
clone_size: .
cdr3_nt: TGTGCCAGCAGCTGGGAGAGATTTTCTGGGGCCAACGTCCTGACTTTC
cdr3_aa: CASSWERFSGANVLTF

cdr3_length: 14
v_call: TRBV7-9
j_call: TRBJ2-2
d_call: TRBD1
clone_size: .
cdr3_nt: TGTGCCAGCAGCTTGCGGACAGGGGCCGGGGAGCTGTTTTTT
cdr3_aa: CASSLRTGAGELFF

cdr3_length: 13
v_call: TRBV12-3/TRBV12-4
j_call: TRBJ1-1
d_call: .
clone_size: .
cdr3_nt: TGTGCCAGCAGCCCTAGACGGGACACTGAAGCTTTCTTT
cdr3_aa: CASSPRRDTEAFF

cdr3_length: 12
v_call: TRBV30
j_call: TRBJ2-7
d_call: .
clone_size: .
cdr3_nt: TGTGCCTTCGTCATGGACAGCTACGAGCAGTACTTC
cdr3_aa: CAFVMDSYEQYF

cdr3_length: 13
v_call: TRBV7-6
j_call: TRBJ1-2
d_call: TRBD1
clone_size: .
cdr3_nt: TGTGCCAGCAGCACCTCCGGGACAGGCGGCTACACCTTC
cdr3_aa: CASSTSGTGGYTF

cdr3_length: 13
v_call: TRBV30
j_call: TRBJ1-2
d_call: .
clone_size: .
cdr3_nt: TGTGCCTGGAGTCACAGCGGGGCCGGTGGCTACACCTTC
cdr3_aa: CAWSHSGAGGYTF

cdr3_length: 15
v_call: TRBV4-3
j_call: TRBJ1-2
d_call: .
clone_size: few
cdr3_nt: TGCGCCAGCAGCCAAGATCCCGGGTTCAACTATGGCTACACCTTC
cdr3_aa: CASSQDPGFNYGYTF

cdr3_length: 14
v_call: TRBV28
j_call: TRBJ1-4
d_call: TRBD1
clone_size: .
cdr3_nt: TGTGCCAGCAGTTCCCCGGACAGGGGCGAAAAACTGTTTTTT
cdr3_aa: CASSSPDRGEKLFF

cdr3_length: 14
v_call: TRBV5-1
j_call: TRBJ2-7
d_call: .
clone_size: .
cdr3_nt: TGCGCCAGCAGCTTAAGGGGGACCGCCCAGGAGCAGTACTTC
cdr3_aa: CASSLRGTAQEQYF